Given below is one T cell receptor beta chain in context. The data were obtained in a study of T cell changes during pregnancy in multiple sclerosis. Repertoires were generated with immunoSEQ multiplex PCR, while TCRdb's copy carries only in-frame clones and drops some. This sample has 98,000 or so clones, with 93% found just once. Sequenced here: peripheral blood, sampled after pregnancy. The receptor comes from a female donor with multiple sclerosis, enrolled in a pregnancy study.

The CDR3 region has the DNA TGTGCTAGTGGTTTGGTACTGGGACTAGCGCCTTACGAGCAGTACTTC. It yields the protein CASGLVLGLAPYEQYF. The chain has TRBV12-5 and TRBJ2-7, with 10 nucleotides matching TRBD2. This CDR3 has 16 residues. CDR1 is LGHNT, CDR2 FRNRAP, per germline. V lost 0 bases, J lost 4 bases, and 6 bases stayed unmatched.